This T cell receptor (beta chain) was captured in a study of blood T cell repertoires in COVID-19 (dated by TCRdb to 2019 to 2021). Notes on the research overall: Collaborator samples came from the United States, Italy and Spain and covered acute and convalescent phases of COVID-19. The material from the prospective study consisted of cDNA or gDNA derived from T cells, B-cell-depleted T cells, or PBMCs. The dataset comprised deeply sampled blood TCRbeta repertoires from subjects exposed to, actively infected with, or recovered from COVID-19. A freely available public database, intended as a resource for researchers studying the immune response to SARS-CoV-2, is where the repertoires were released. Samples came from the ongoing ImmuneRACE study (first 160 participants) plus 1,254 subjects from 6 global collaborators. The sample metadata nearly always contained a de-identified subject ID, COVID-19 status, age in years and sex. Where available, HLA class I and class II types were taken from metadata supplied by the sample provider and were not determined by assay-based typing.

General study outcomes and caveats: Clinical and demographic metadata were provided uncurated, with the amount varying by source and participant.

The immunoSEQ Assay, a bias-controlled multiplex PCR, was used to amplify TCRbeta CDR3 regions from genomic DNA. From the authors' description of their analysis: Within the assay, amplification of reference gene primers was used to estimate how many nucleated cells each sample contained. To quantify the absolute abundance of each unique TCRbeta CDR3 rearrangement, sequence reads were collapsed and filtered. For each sample, productive Simpson clonality was calculated by taking the square root of Simpson's diversity index across productive rearrangements. Held by TCRdb, this immuneACCESS table contains in-frame sequences only and omits some clones. Under half of the omission traces to an unresolved V gene where checked; the cause of the rest is unknown. V, J and clone size are taken as reported in that table, and D and trimming were inferred from the DNA itself. For this sample the table gives 40,000 to 60,000 clones, of which around 79% were detected only once. Around a quarter of the sample is in the top ten clones.

Collaborating institutions collected whole blood in K2EDTA tubes following their own protocols. Collaborator samples were shipped for TCRbeta analysis as frozen whole blood, isolated PBMCs, or DNA extracted from either sample type. From the germline V gene, CDR1 is SGHVS and CDR2 is FNYEAQ. Relative to germline, V is 0 bases shorter and J is 4 bases shorter, with 22 bases between their ends. The CDR3 runs 19 amino acids, cysteine and phenylalanine included. The only DNA kept is the CDR3, 57 bases in frame from the first base. About this clone itself: It lacks a known antigen. Per-nucleotide qualities are absent, and no much larger clonotype sits a single base away.

This clonotype was sampled from a man aged 65-85 years with acute or convalescent COVID-19. This sequence uses TRBV7-6 and TRBJ2-4; TRBD2 is possibly the D segment (7 matching bases). The source material was peripheral blood. The CDR3 protein: CASSLAPGGGRGLKNIQYF. In nucleotides, the sequence is TGTGCCAGCAGCTTAGCTCCAGGAGGGGGGAGGGGACTTAAAAACATTCAGTACTTC.